The text below deals with one T cell receptor beta chain. The data were obtained in a study of blood T cells in healthy people across ages. V lost 6 bases, J lost 4 bases, and 18 bases lay in between. The length of the CDR3 is 15 residues. The germline gives CDR1 MNHNS, CDR2 SASEGT. PCR was performed a second time for about 6 to 11 cycles using a sample-barcoded 5' primer and a J-beta primer mix. TCRdb passed the 5' RACE reads through MiXCR, listing each CDR3 protein once. The data contain roughly 700,000 distinct CDR3 sequences, roughly 50% of them singletons. The sequenced sample was blood. The V call is TRBV6-1, the J call TRBJ1-1; perhaps TRBD1 as D (5 bases). This sequence originates from a woman in her fifties or sixties in good health. The DNA of the CDR3 is TGTGCCAGCAGAAACAGCGGGGCTGAGATCACTGAAGCTTTCTTT. Its translation is CASRNSGAEITEAFF.